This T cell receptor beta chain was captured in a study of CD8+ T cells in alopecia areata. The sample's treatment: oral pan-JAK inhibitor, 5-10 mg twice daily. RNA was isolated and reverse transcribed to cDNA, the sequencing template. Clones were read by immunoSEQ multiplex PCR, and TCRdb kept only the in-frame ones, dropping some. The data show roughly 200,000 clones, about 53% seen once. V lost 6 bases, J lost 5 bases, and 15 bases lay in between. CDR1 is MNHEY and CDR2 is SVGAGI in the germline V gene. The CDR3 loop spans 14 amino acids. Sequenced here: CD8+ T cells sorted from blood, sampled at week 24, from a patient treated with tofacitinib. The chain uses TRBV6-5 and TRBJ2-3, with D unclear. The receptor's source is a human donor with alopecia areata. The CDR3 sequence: CASSQGLYRDTQYF. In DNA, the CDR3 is TGTGCCAGCAGCCAAGGATTGTACAGAGATACGCAGTATTTT.